The 23 T cell receptor beta chains presented below share a single source sample, sequenced in a study of T cell repertoires in cytomegalovirus infection. TCRdb fed the reads into MiXCR, producing one record per CDR3 protein. The sample lists under 350,000 distinct CDR3 sequences, over 7.5% occurring once. What was sequenced was PBMCs. These receptors all stem from a human donor in good health (CMV status not recorded). Some clones in this sample may be carry-over from other donors' samples.

Many counts were recorded for this clonotype. The CDR3 DNA reads TGCAGTGCCCTAGCGGGGGCGTACAATGAGCAGTTCTTC. Protein product: CSALAGAYNEQFF. The V gene is TRBV20-1, the J gene TRBJ2-1; the match to TRBD2 covers 10 bases. Germline loops: CDR1 DFQATT, CDR2 SNEGSKA (reference sequence). After removal of 6 bases from V and 4 bases from J, the junction contained 3 bases not matched to a gene. The CDR3 has 13 amino acids.

The chain joins TRBV11-2 to TRBJ2-1; 8 positions match TRBD2. The ends lost 5 bases at V and 6 bases at J; junction bases unmatched: 9. The CDR3 extends over 15 amino acids. Germline CDR1 is SGHAT and CDR2 is FQNNGV. The DNA for the CDR3 is TGTGCCAGCAGCCGGGGGGGGGGGCCCACCAATGAGCAGTTCTTC. Protein product: CASSRGGGPTNEQFF.

This clonotype was observed a handful of times. This rearrangement joins TRBV6-6 to TRBJ2-3; the match to TRBD2 covers 9 bases. Germline values: CDR1 MNHNY, CDR2 SVGAGI (reference sequence). CDR3 size: 15 residues. Trimming took 5 bases from V and 3 from J; bases not matched to a gene: 6. The CDR3 reads CASSPIAGATDTQYF. CDR3 nucleotide sequence: TGTGCCAGCAGTCCTATAGCGGGAGCGACAGATACGCAGTATTTT.

This sequence joins TRBV5-6 and TRBJ2-7, with D perhaps assigned TRBD1 or TRBD2 (5 bases each). Germline V lookup: CDR1 SGHDT, CDR2 YYEEEE. V dropped 4 bases and J dropped 0 bases, with 20 bases sitting between them. This CDR3 comprises 17 residues. The CDR3 protein is CASSPPGRWGSSYEQYF. Written as DNA, the CDR3 is TGTGCCAGCAGCCCCCCGGGACGCTGGGGGAGCTCCTACGAGCAGTACTTC.

This clonotype came up many times. The V and J genes are TRBV24-1 and TRBJ2-1; D not certain. V was cut by 1 base and J by 0 bases, with 12 bases left in between. Germline CDR1 and CDR2: KGHDR and SFDVKD. The CDR3 loop spans 17 amino acids. The CDR3 DNA reads as TGTGCCACCAGTGATTTTAGTGGATCGAGCTCCTACAATGAGCAGTTCTTC. It yields the protein CATSDFSGSSSYNEQFF.

This clonotype was seen a handful of times. The chain couples TRBV11-2 to TRBJ1-1, with a possible D match to TRBD1 (5 bases). Germline CDR1 reads SGHAT; CDR2 reads FQNNGV. The germline V and J ends were trimmed by 2 bases and 4 bases, with 14 bases remaining between them. The CDR3 is 15 amino acids. This CDR3 is CASSLLNGAGTEAFF. The DNA for the CDR3 is TGTGCCAGCAGCTTACTCAACGGGGCCGGCACTGAAGCTTTCTTT.

This clonotype was seen a few times. J is TRBJ2-1 and V is TRBV24-1; TRBD1 or TRBD2 may be the D gene (5 bases each). Germline V gives CDR1 KGHDR, CDR2 SFDVKD. The length of the CDR3 is 16 residues. Trimming took off 4 bases at V and 0 bases at J, with 12 bases between the two ends. This CDR3 reads CATSEGTDSSYNEQFF. Written as DNA, the CDR3 is TGTGCCACCAGTGAGGGGACGGATAGCTCCTACAATGAGCAGTTCTTC.

This clonotype showed up many times. The chain employs TRBV7-2 and TRBJ2-5; 11 nucleotides line up with TRBD2. Germline CDR1 reads SGHTA; CDR2 reads FQGNSA. This CDR3 is built from 18 residues. With 6 bases clipped from V and 4 bases from J, the junction kept 16 bases outside the gene matches. CDR3 in amino acids: CASSTGLAGGNLRETQYF. The CDR3 nucleotides read TGTGCCAGCAGTACCGGGCTAGCGGGGGGTAATCTAAGAGAGACCCAGTACTTC.

This clonotype has more than one count but fewer than ten. CDR3 nucleotides: TGTGCCAGCAGCGCGCAGTTCGATGGCTACACCTTC. Translated: CASSAQFDGYTF. The gene calls are TRBV7-2 and TRBJ1-2; no clear D gene. The CDR3 has 12 amino acids. Germline V CDR1 and CDR2: SGHTA, FQGNSA. The V gene lost 5 bases and the J gene lost 6 bases, with 10 bases spanning the gap.

This clonotype was recorded at least ten times. The chain employs TRBV6-6 and TRBJ2-3, with 7 bases identical to TRBD2. The V segment lost 5 bases and the J segment 3 bases; nucleotides outside the gene matches: 8. CDR1 is MNHNY and CDR2 is SVGAGI in the germline V gene (reference sequence). The CDR3 consists of 15 residues. CDR3 bases: TGTGCCAGCAGTCCATTGGCGGGAGTTACAGATACGCAGTATTTT. This translates into CASSPLAGVTDTQYF.

V usage is TRBV9 and J usage is TRBJ1-5, with 7 bases fitting TRBD1. With V trimmed by 3 bases and J by 0 bases, 12 bases remained unmatched. The CDR3 extends over 18 amino acids. The germline V gene encodes CDR1 SGDLS and CDR2 YYNGEE. The CDR3 coding sequence is TGTGCCAGCAGCGAACCCAGTTTTACAGGGGATAGCAATCAGCCCCAGCATTTT. It specifies CASSEPSFTGDSNQPQHF.

In this sample, this clonotype turned up many times. The gene calls are TRBV7-3 and TRBJ1-2, with D possibly being TRBD1 (5 bases). Trimming stripped 5 bases from V and 4 bases from J, with 20 bases between. CDR3 length: 16 residues. CDR1 is SGHTA, CDR2 FQGTGA, per germline. In DNA form, the CDR3 reads TGTGCCAGCAGCCCTGGGGCAGCTTGGGACTCCTATGGCTACACCTTC. Translated: CASSPGAAWDSYGYTF. The full variable domain, completed using reference TRBV7-3 and TRBJ1-2, is GAGVSQTPSNKVTEKGKYVELRCDPISGHTALYWYRQSLGQGPEFLIYFQGTGAADDSGLPNDRFFAVRPEGSVSTLKIQRTERGDSAVYLCASSPGAAWDSYGYTFGSGTRLTVV.

Turning to this clonotype: This sequence may be a read error, since a much larger clone differs from it by one base. V usage is TRBV7-6 and J usage is TRBJ1-5, with D possibly being TRBD1 (6 bases). Trimming took 7 bases from V and 3 from J, leaving 16 bases between them. The CDR3 totals 15 residues. Germline loops: CDR1 SGHVS, CDR2 FNYEAQ. CDR3 protein: CASKHRDTINQPQHF. DNA of the CDR3: TGTGCCAGCAAGCACCGGGACACCATCAATCAGCCCCAGCATTTT. The complete variable domain, with remaining parts taken from reference TRBV7-6 and TRBJ1-5, reads GAGVSQSPRYKVTKRGQDVALRCDPISGHVSLYWYRQALGQGPEFLTYFNYEAQQDKSGLPNDRFSAERPEGSISTLTIQRTEQRDSAMYRCASKHRDTINQPQHFGDGTRLSIL.

This clonotype was counted at least ten times. V gene TRBV7-2 combines with J gene TRBJ2-2; D might be TRBD2 (5 bases). Between the trimmed V and J ends, which lost 7 bases and 2 bases, there was a span of 20 bases. Per the germline V gene, CDR1 is SGHTA and CDR2 is FQGNSA. CDR3 length: 17 amino acids. The CDR3 nucleotides are TGTGCCAGCACCCCTTTGAGGGTACGGGGAAACACCGGGGAGCTGTTTTTT. Protein: CASTPLRVRGNTGELFF.

This clonotype was seen repeatedly, ten times or more. This chain joins TRBV2 and TRBJ2-1, with no clear D. The CDR3 length is 15 residues. Germline V CDR1 and CDR2: SNHLY, FYNNEI. V gave up 7 bases and J gave up 0 bases, with 13 bases separating them. The CDR3 nucleotides read TGTGCCAGCAAGGAGAATTTAAGCTCCTACAATGAGCAGTTCTTC. Amino acids: CASKENLSSYNEQFF.

The sample holds many counts of this clonotype. The V call is TRBV7-2, the J call TRBJ2-7; 11 positions match TRBD2. V lost 5 bases and J lost 6; bases outside the gene matches: 9. The germline V gene encodes CDR1 SGHTA and CDR2 FQGNSA. The CDR3 contains 15 residues. Here the CDR3 DNA reads TGTGCCAGCAGCCTTTTAGCGGGGGGGCTGGGCGAGCAGTACTTC. Its protein is CASSLLAGGLGEQYF.

This clonotype occurred a few times. The chain combines TRBV4-2 with TRBJ1-5; TRBD1 aligns across 7 bases. Unmatched junction bases numbered 14, after V lost 9 bases and J lost 9 bases. Per germline, CDR1 LGHNA and CDR2 YNFKEQ. The CDR3 sequence is 14 residues long. The CDR3 DNA reads as TGTGCCAGGCTCCCAGGGGGTCGTGGTAGGCCCCAGCATTTT. Its protein is CARLPGGRGRPQHF.

This rearrangement joins TRBV12-3 or TRBV12-4 to TRBJ1-3; TRBD1 might be the D (5 bases). The CDR3 contains 14 residues. V was trimmed by 5 bases and J by 4 bases, leaving 12 bases between them. CDR3 region: CASSTGGLGNTIYF. CDR3 bases: TGTGCCAGCAGTACTGGGGGGTTAGGAAACACCATATATTTT.

This rearrangement joins TRBV10-3 to TRBJ1-6; no clear D. Trimming pared 3 bases from V and 6 bases from J, leaving 12 bases between. The CDR3 spans 15 residues. Per the germline V gene, CDR1 is ENHRY and CDR2 is SYGVKD. The CDR3 region is CAISDPKERNSPLHF. The CDR3 coding sequence is TGTGCCATCAGTGACCCGAAGGAGCGTAATTCACCCCTCCACTTT.

This clonotype was seen at least ten times. The rearrangement joins TRBV20-1 to TRBJ1-6; the match to TRBD1 covers 7 bases. The junction had 11 bases not matched to a gene; V was cut back by 5 bases and J by 7 bases. Per the germline V gene, CDR1 is DFQATT and CDR2 is SNEGSKA (reference sequence). The CDR3 length is 15 residues. CDR3 in amino acids: CSAHRGRGKNSPLHF. The DNA of the CDR3 is TGCAGTGCTCACAGGGGTCGAGGGAAGAATTCACCCCTCCACTTT.

This clonotype has at least ten counts. J is TRBJ1-4 and V is TRBV20-1, with a weak D call TRBD1 (6 bases). V gave up 5 bases and J gave up 0 bases, with 19 bases separating them. Looked up from germline, CDR1 is DFQATT and CDR2 is SNEGSKA (reference sequence). CDR3 length equals 17 residues. This CDR3 reads CSASQGSPLATNEKLFF. CDR3 nucleotides: TGCAGTGCTTCACAGGGTTCTCCCCTTGCAACTAATGAAAAACTGTTTTTT.

This clonotype has a count of ten or more. The J gene is TRBJ1-6, the V gene TRBV11-2; 7 bases line up with TRBD1. Germline V gene sequence: CDR1 SGHAT, CDR2 FQNNGV. This CDR3 is built from 14 residues. Trimming at V came to 5 bases and at J to 10 bases, leaving 8 bases not matched to a gene. In nucleotides, the CDR3 is TGTGCCAGCAGCAACCAGGACAGGAGATCACCCCTCCACTTT. Translating gives CASSNQDRRSPLHF.

This clonotype has a count of ten or more. The chain carries TRBV7-8 and TRBJ1-5; D is unclear. The CDR3 covers 15 residues. The V and J ends lost 5 bases and 2 bases respectively, with 13 bases between them. Germline assignment: CDR1 SGHVS and CDR2 FQNEAQ. CDR3 amino acids: CASSQEFLGNQPQHF. CDR3 coding DNA: TGTGCCAGCAGCCAGGAGTTCTTAGGCAATCAGCCCCAGCATTTT.